Shown below are 29 T cell receptor beta chains from a single sample sequenced in a study of blood T cell repertoires in COVID-19. Produced via immunoSEQ multiplex PCR; TCRdb's table is partial and in-frame only. The table lists about 110,000 clones, around 90% of them singletons. The sequencing sample was made of peripheral blood. The receptors were sampled from a human donor in a cohort sampled during active COVID-19.

This clone was seen just once. J is TRBJ2-7 and V is TRBV10-3, with a tentative D call TRBD1 (5 bases). The V gene's germline CDR1 is ENHRY and CDR2 SYGVKD. The CDR3 contains 14 residues. V lost 0 bases and J 4 bases, leaving 10 bases between the germline ends. The chain's CDR3 is CAISESGRAYEQYF. DNA for the CDR3: TGTGCCATCAGTGAGTCCGGCAGGGCTTACGAGCAGTACTTC.

The chain couples TRBV3-1 (or the pseudogene TRBV3-2) to TRBJ2-6; D not resolved. The CDR3 is 15 amino acids. Germline V CDR1 and CDR2: LGHDT, YNNKEL (reference sequence). V lost 4 bases to trimming and J lost 0 bases, with 7 bases between them. CDR3 coding DNA: TGTGCCAGCAGCCCAGTACACTCTGGGGCCAACGTCCTGACTTTC. This translates into CASSPVHSGANVLTF.

The chain has TRBV27 and TRBJ1-2; no definite D call. CDR1 and CDR2 from the germline V gene are MNHEY and SMNVEV (reference sequence). The CDR3 has 13 amino acids. V was trimmed by 3 bases and J by 8 bases, leaving 13 bases between them. The DNA for the CDR3 is TGTGCCAGCAGTTTCTCGCGGGCTGGGGGCTACACCTTC. Protein sequence: CASSFSRAGGYTF.

In its sample, this clone was seen once. The chain has TRBV6-2 or TRBV6-3 and TRBJ2-3, with D perhaps matching TRBD2 (6 bases). There are 16 residues in the CDR3. V lost 2 bases and J lost 2, with 14 bases in between. Germline values: CDR1 MNHEY, CDR2 SVGEGT. The CDR3, as DNA: TGTGCCAGCAGTTACGGTAGCGGTTGGTCCACAGATACGCAGTATTTT. Its protein is CASSYGSGWSTDTQYF.

The rearrangement joins TRBV3-1 (or the pseudogene TRBV3-2) to TRBJ2-6; D not resolved. The ends were cut back, 1 base at V and 0 bases at J, with 13 bases in the middle. Germline CDR1 is LGHDT and CDR2 is YNNKEL (reference sequence). The CDR3 spans 18 residues. The chain's CDR3 is CASSQVGVSASGANVLTF. Written as DNA, the CDR3 is TGTGCCAGCAGCCAAGTGGGCGTCTCCGCCTCTGGGGCCAACGTCCTGACTTTC.

V is TRBV7-9 and J is TRBJ1-6, with D possibly being TRBD1 (6 bases). Trimming left V 3 bases short and J 0 bases short, with 15 bases between. The CDR3 consists of 18 residues. From germline, CDR1 is SEHNR and CDR2 FQNEAQ (reference sequence). The CDR3 nucleotides read TGTGCCAGCAGCTTGCCCTCAGGACAGAGCTCCTATAATTCACCCCTCCACTTT. Translating gives CASSLPSGQSSYNSPLHF.

This clone was seen more than once but under ten times. The genes are TRBV10-1 and TRBJ2-2; 9 nucleotides align to TRBD2. V lost 6 bases and J lost 1; bases outside the gene matches: 3. The CDR3 loop spans 15 amino acids. Germline-derived CDR1 and CDR2 are WNHNN and SYGVQD (reference sequence). CDR3 region: CASRISGGNTGELFF. CDR3 DNA: TGCGCCAGCAGAATTAGCGGGGGGAACACCGGGGAGCTGTTTTTT.

This chain links TRBV4-2 with TRBJ2-2, with D unresolved. The CDR3 spans 15 residues. Germline assignment: CDR1 LGHNA and CDR2 YNFKEQ. The V gene lost 1 base and the J gene lost 4 bases, with 10 bases spanning the gap. CDR3 sequence (DNA): TGTGCCAGCAGCCAAGTAACAGTTGGCACCGGGGAGCTGTTTTTT. Translation: CASSQVTVGTGELFF.

There are a few counts of this clone. The rearrangement links TRBV5-4 to TRBJ1-4; no reliable D call. Germline values: CDR1 SGHNT, CDR2 YYREEE (reference sequence). The CDR3 contains 15 residues. The V gene lost 0 bases and the J gene lost 5 bases, with 11 bases spanning the gap. CDR3 amino acids: CASSLGGGKNEKLFF. In DNA form, the CDR3 reads TGTGCCAGCAGCTTGGGAGGAGGGAAAAATGAAAAACTGTTTTTT.

This clone appeared a few times. V is TRBV24-1 and J is TRBJ2-2, with D possibly TRBD1 on 7 matching bases. The germline CDR1 and CDR2 sequences are KGHDR and SFDVKD. CDR3 length equals 16 residues. With 4 bases removed from V and 4 bases from J, the gap between germline ends came to 15 bases. For the CDR3, the DNA is TGTGCCACCAGTGACCCAGGGGGGCAGGTCACCGGGGAGCTGTTTTTT. Amino acid sequence: CATSDPGGQVTGELFF.

The rearrangement links TRBV19 to TRBJ2-2, with D maybe TRBD1 (6 bases). The CDR3 sequence is 14 residues long. V shed 6 bases and J shed 1 base, with 9 bases lying between them. Germline values: CDR1 LNHDA, CDR2 SQIVND (reference sequence). The CDR3 sequence: CASRPTGNTGELFF. Written as DNA, the CDR3 is TGTGCCAGTAGACCGACAGGGAACACCGGGGAGCTGTTTTTT.

The J gene is TRBJ1-1, the V gene TRBV5-4; D is ambiguous. V lost 1 base to trimming and J lost 5 bases, with 12 bases between them. Germline CDR1 and CDR2: SGHNT and YYREEE (reference sequence). CDR3 length: 14 amino acids. CDR3 in DNA: TGTGCCAGCAGCTTGATGGGAGCTGGAACTGAAGCTTTCTTT. Encoded protein: CASSLMGAGTEAFF.

This clone was picked up one time. This chain connects TRBV7-9 to TRBJ1-2; D unresolved. V shed 6 bases and J shed 7 bases, with 21 bases lying between them. In germline, CDR1 is SEHNR, CDR2 FQNEAQ (reference sequence). The CDR3 is 15 residues long. The CDR3 bases are TGTGCCAGCAGTACGGAGGGCTGGGCGACGGGTGGCTACACCTTC. This encodes CASSTEGWATGGYTF.

The J gene is TRBJ2-7, the V gene TRBV29-1, with D possibly TRBD2 on 6 matching bases. Germline V gene data show CDR1 as SQVTM and CDR2 as ANQGSEA. Trimming shortened V by 7 bases and J by 6 bases, and 16 bases separated the two germline ends. The length of the CDR3 is 12 residues. CDR3 in amino acids: CSGAGSTLEQYF. CDR3 DNA: TGCAGCGGTGCGGGGTCGACCCTCGAGCAGTACTTC.

This rearrangement joins TRBV4-2 to TRBJ2-2; TRBD2 is a possible D gene (6 bases). CDR1 is LGHNA, CDR2 YNFKEQ, per germline. This CDR3 contains 13 residues. The ends were cut back, 4 bases at V and 6 bases at J, with 9 bases in the middle. CDR3 in DNA: TGTGCCAGCAGCCTACTAGCTCCCGGGGAGCTGTTTTTT. It yields the protein CASSLLAPGELFF.

The chain couples TRBV7-3 to TRBJ2-1, with 15 bases identical to TRBD2. V was pared by 0 bases and J by 0 bases, with 9 bases of the junction left unmatched. Germline values: CDR1 SGHTA, CDR2 FQGTGA. There are 21 residues in the CDR3. The CDR3 here is CASSLTPGRTSGRASYNEQFF. The CDR3 DNA reads as TGTGCCAGCAGCTTAACCCCCGGACGGACTAGCGGGAGGGCCTCCTACAATGAGCAGTTCTTC. The full variable domain, completed using reference TRBV7-3 and TRBJ2-1, is GAGVSQTPSNKVTEKGKYVELRCDPISGHTALYWYRQSLGQGPEFLIYFQGTGAADDSGLPNDRFFAVRPEGSVSTLKIQRTERGDSAVYLCASSLTPGRTSGRASYNEQFFGPGTRLTVL.

This clone was found a few times. The CDR3 loop is CASSPRLAGGDTGELFF. CDR3 in DNA: TGTGCCAGCTCACCTAGACTAGCGGGAGGCGACACCGGGGAGCTGTTTTTT. The rearrangement uses TRBV18 and TRBJ2-2; 13 nucleotides match TRBD2. With V trimmed by 3 bases and J by 3 bases, 4 bases remained unmatched. This CDR3 is 17 amino acids long. Germline V gives CDR1 KGHSH, CDR2 LQKENI.

The chain is built from TRBV5-1 and TRBJ2-5, with D perhaps TRBD1 (8 bases). Germline CDR1 SGHRS, CDR2 YFSETQ. With 9 bases removed from V and 5 bases from J, the gap between germline ends came to 14 bases. The CDR3 has 12 amino acids. In DNA form, the CDR3 reads TGCGCCACCGGGGGGACAGGCGAGACCCAGTACTTC. Residues: CATGGTGETQYF.

This chain connects TRBV24-1 to TRBJ2-2; possibly TRBD2 for D (6 bases). The germline V gene has CDR1 KGHDR and CDR2 SFDVKD. CDR3 length: 16 amino acids. Trimming removed 6 bases at V and 4 bases at J, with 17 bases between. The CDR3 loop is CATSRPGGTGTGELFF. The CDR3 coding sequence is TGTGCCACCAGTCGCCCCGGGGGAACGGGCACCGGGGAGCTGTTTTTT.

The chain links TRBV7-2 to TRBJ2-1, with a possible D match to TRBD1 (5 bases). This CDR3 is 16 amino acids long. In germline, CDR1 is SGHTA, CDR2 FQGNSA. V was shortened by 0 bases and J by 8 bases, with 17 bases between the two germline ends. This CDR3 reads CASSLAGGTQGDEQFF. Written as DNA, the CDR3 is TGTGCCAGCAGCTTAGCGGGCGGAACACAAGGGGATGAGCAGTTCTTC.

The rearrangement uses TRBV4-1 and TRBJ2-7, with 10 bases lining up with TRBD1. The V segment lost 5 bases and the J segment 4 bases; nucleotides outside the gene matches: 8. The CDR3 contains 15 residues. Germline V gene sequence: CDR1 MGHRA, CDR2 YSYEKL. The CDR3: CASSFGQGGIYEQYF. Here the CDR3 DNA reads TGCGCCAGCAGCTTCGGACAGGGGGGAATATACGAGCAGTACTTC.

This clone showed up just a few times. The chain uses TRBV7-9 and TRBJ2-2; possible D gene TRBD1, 5 bases. V was clipped by 1 base and J by 2 bases, with 14 bases between them. The germline V gene has CDR1 SEHNR and CDR2 FQNEAQ (reference sequence). The length of the CDR3 is 17 residues. CDR3 residues: CASSLVGDKYNTGELFF. The CDR3 DNA is TGTGCCAGCAGCTTAGTAGGGGATAAGTATAACACCGGGGAGCTGTTTTTT.

This rearrangement joins TRBV5-1 to TRBJ2-7; 13 bases align to TRBD2. J was trimmed by 3 bases and V by 0 bases; bases with no gene match: 0. Germline CDR1 reads SGHRS; CDR2 reads YFSETQ. The CDR3 totals 15 residues. The CDR3: CASSLGTSGSYEQYF. The CDR3 DNA reads as TGCGCCAGCAGCTTGGGGACTAGCGGGAGCTACGAGCAGTACTTC.

This sequence joins TRBV6-2 or TRBV6-3 and TRBJ2-2, with a tentative D call TRBD1 (5 bases). CDR1 and CDR2 from the germline V gene are MNHEY and SVGEGT. Trimming left V 2 bases short and J 1 base short, with 17 bases between. This CDR3 is 18 amino acids long. The CDR3 DNA reads as TGTGCCAGCAGTTACCCCTTTTCAGGGAATCAGAACACCGGGGAGCTGTTTTTT. Its translation: CASSYPFSGNQNTGELFF.

The J gene is TRBJ2-7, the V gene TRBV11-2; 10 positions agree with TRBD2. CDR3 length equals 14 residues. V was pared by 2 bases and J by 4 bases, with 2 bases of the junction left unmatched. Germline values: CDR1 SGHAT, CDR2 FQNNGV. CDR3 coding DNA: TGTGCCAGCAGCTTAACTAGCGGGATATACGAGCAGTACTTC. Translated: CASSLTSGIYEQYF.

The chain recombines TRBV3-1 (or the pseudogene TRBV3-2) with TRBJ2-5, with 8 positions matching TRBD2. The V gene's germline CDR1 is LGHDT and CDR2 YNNKEL (reference sequence). The CDR3 totals 14 residues. V dropped 2 bases and J dropped 7; count of bases not matched to a gene: 6. The CDR3 DNA follows: TGTGCCAGCAGCCAACAGGGACTAGAGGGGACCCAGTACTTC. Translating it yields CASSQQGLEGTQYF.

V gene TRBV30 combines with J gene TRBJ2-4; TRBD1 aligns across 10 bases. CDR3 size: 14 residues. CDR1 is GTSNPN and CDR2 is SVGIG in the germline V gene (reference sequence). After removal of 2 bases from V and 5 bases from J, the junction contained 3 bases not matched to a gene. The CDR3 spells CAWSRTGGQNIQYF. CDR3 in DNA: TGTGCCTGGAGTAGGACAGGGGGACAAAACATTCAGTACTTC. Looking up the rest from reference TRBV30 and TRBJ2-4 gives the full variable domain: SQTIHQWPATLVQPVGSPLSLECTVEGTSNPNLYWYRQAAGRGLQLLFYSVGIGQISSEVPQNLSASRPQDRQFILSSKKLLLSDSGFYLCAWSRTGGQNIQYFGAGTRLSVL.

The J gene is TRBJ2-1, the V gene TRBV18; 10 bases are a match to TRBD2. The CDR3 spans 17 residues. Germline V CDR1 and CDR2: KGHSH, LQKENI. V gave up 3 bases and J gave up 0 bases; unmatched junction bases: 5. The CDR3 sequence: CASSPSGGANSYNEQFF. CDR3 in DNA: TGTGCCAGCTCACCCAGCGGGGGGGCCAACTCCTACAATGAGCAGTTCTTC.

This chain links TRBV5-1 with TRBJ2-3; TRBD1 aligns across 9 bases. The CDR3 loop spans 16 amino acids. Per the germline V gene, CDR1 is SGHRS and CDR2 is YFSETQ. The V segment lost 0 bases and the J segment 5 bases; nucleotides outside the gene matches: 7. The CDR3 is CASSLGDRALLDTQYF. CDR3 in DNA: TGCGCCAGCAGCTTGGGGGACAGGGCTCTCCTAGATACGCAGTATTTT.